The clone carrying this TCR beta chain showed up just once. Assay used: immunoSEQ multiplex PCR; TCRdb lists only in-frame clones, some missing. The sample includes some 240,000 clones, about 78% of them seen just once. This specimen comes from a study of blood T cell repertoires in COVID-19. Study summary: COVID-19 samples, acute and convalescent, were from the United States, Italy and Spain. The analysed material was cDNA or gDNA that came from T cells, B-cell-depleted T cells, or PBMCs.

Germline CDR1 is GTSNPN and CDR2 is SVGIG (reference sequence). Trimming shortened V by 0 bases and J by 4 bases, and 10 bases separated the two germline ends. The CDR3 is made up of 13 amino acids. V and J are TRBV30 and TRBJ2-7; D gene uncertain. Sequenced input: peripheral blood. The TCR originated in a woman between 70 and 85 years old with acute or convalescent COVID-19. The CDR3 loop reads CAWSVNSNYEQYV. The CDR3 DNA reads TGTGCCTGGAGTGTAAACAGCAATTACGAGCAGTACGTC.